Relative to its sample, the clone carrying this T cell receptor (beta chain) is medium-sized. The V segment lost 5 bases and the J segment 5 bases; nucleotides outside the gene matches: 8. Per the germline V gene, CDR1 is SGHNT and CDR2 is YENEEA. The CDR3 length is 15 residues. As processed by the authors: The assay estimated nucleated cells by amplifying reference gene primers. Sequenced by immunoSEQ multiplex PCR; TCRdb stores in-frame clones only, minus some. V and J calls and clone size are copied from that table; D and trimming were computed from the DNA. This sample has 65,000 to 95,000 clones, with about 80% found just once. This sample stems from a study of blood T cell repertoires in COVID-19. Study-level information: Acute-phase and convalescent COVID-19 samples originated in the United States, Italy and Spain. In each case, the material was cDNA or gDNA derived from T cells, B-cell-depleted T cells, or PBMCs.

Sequencing used peripheral blood. The sequence derives from a middle-aged woman with active or convalescent COVID-19. J is TRBJ2-1 and V is TRBV11-3, with TRBD1 identical over 8 bases. The CDR3 DNA reads as TGTGCCAGCAGCACCCACCAGGGGGCTAACAATGAGCAGTTCTTC. This gives the protein CASSTHQGANNEQFF.